This TCR beta chain stems from a study of CD8+ T cells in alopecia areata. V was shortened by 0 bases and J by 10 bases, with 12 bases between the two germline ends. Germline V gene data show CDR1 as GTSNPN and CDR2 as SVGIG (reference sequence). This CDR3 contains 12 residues. cDNA reverse transcribed from extracted RNA served as the sequencing template. The repertoire was sequenced with immunoSEQ multiplex PCR; TCRdb's copy has only in-frame clones and lacks some. Among about 150,000 clones, approximately 50% were seen once, and the ten largest hold roughly 6.8%. Sample: CD4+ T cells sorted from blood. The chain uses TRBV30 and TRBJ1-2; D not resolved. This TCR was recovered from a human donor with alopecia areata. For the CDR3, the DNA is TGTGCCTGGAGTGTCGCCAGATACTCCTACACCTTC. As protein: CAWSVARYSYTF.